The sequence of this T cell receptor beta chain was determined in a study of blood T cell repertoires in COVID-19 (dated by TCRdb to 2018 to 2021). At the level of the whole study: Collaborator samples came from the United States, Italy and Spain and covered acute and convalescent phases of COVID-19. The samples were drawn from two sources: the first 160 participants of the ongoing ImmuneRACE study, and 1,200 or so subjects contributed by 6 global collaborators. The dataset comprised deeply sampled blood TCRbeta repertoires from subjects exposed to, actively infected with, or recovered from COVID-19. HLA class I and class II types, where available, came from metadata supplied by the sample provider rather than from assay-based typing. The repertoires were released in a freely available public database meant as a resource for research on the immune response to SARS-CoV-2. The material from the prospective study consisted of cDNA or gDNA derived from T cells, B-cell-depleted T cells, or PBMCs. Sample metadata almost always included a de-identified subject ID, COVID-19 status, age in years and sex. Overall study results and their limits: The amount of clinical and demographic metadata varied by source and participant and was provided uncurated.

Concerning this clone itself: Its antigen has not been determined. No much larger clone exists at a distance of one base, and base qualities are not known.

Germline trimming: 6 bases from V, 4 bases from J; junction bases outside gene matches: 12. The CDR3 holds 17 amino acids from the cysteine to the phenylalanine. Only the CDR3 part of the read is kept: 51 bases, read in frame from the first base. CDR1 SEHNR and CDR2 FQNEAQ are derived from the germline V gene (reference sequence). The immunoSEQ Assay, a bias-controlled multiplex PCR, was used to amplify TCRbeta CDR3 regions from genomic DNA. In the source study's methods: Within the assay, amplification of reference gene primers was used to estimate how many nucleated cells each sample contained. To quantify the absolute abundance of each unique TCRbeta CDR3 rearrangement, sequence reads were collapsed and filtered. For each sample, productive Simpson clonality was calculated as the square root of Simpson's diversity index over productive rearrangements. Imported from immuneACCESS, the table was reduced by TCRdb to in-frame sequences with V and J called. These copies leave out some clones; in studies compared against another copy, an unresolved V gene accounts for under half, and the cause of the remainder is not known. V and J calls and clone size are those listed in that table; D and trimming were worked out from the DNA. For this sample there are over 100,000 clones; 80% to 90% appear just once. Roughly 2.5% of the sample is held by the ten biggest clonotypes.

Whole blood was collected in K2EDTA tubes by collaborating institutions according to the institutions' own protocols. For TCRbeta analysis, collaborators shipped samples as frozen whole blood, isolated PBMCs, or DNA extracted from either of those sample types. The sequencing sample was made of peripheral blood. This TCR derives from a man in his forties or fifties with active COVID-19. The chain links TRBV7-9 with TRBJ1-3; the central 10 bases match TRBD1. The DNA reads as follows: TGTGCCAGCAGAGAATCCCGACAGGGGGCGGGAGGAAACACCATATATTTT. The resulting protein is CASRESRQGAGGNTIYF.